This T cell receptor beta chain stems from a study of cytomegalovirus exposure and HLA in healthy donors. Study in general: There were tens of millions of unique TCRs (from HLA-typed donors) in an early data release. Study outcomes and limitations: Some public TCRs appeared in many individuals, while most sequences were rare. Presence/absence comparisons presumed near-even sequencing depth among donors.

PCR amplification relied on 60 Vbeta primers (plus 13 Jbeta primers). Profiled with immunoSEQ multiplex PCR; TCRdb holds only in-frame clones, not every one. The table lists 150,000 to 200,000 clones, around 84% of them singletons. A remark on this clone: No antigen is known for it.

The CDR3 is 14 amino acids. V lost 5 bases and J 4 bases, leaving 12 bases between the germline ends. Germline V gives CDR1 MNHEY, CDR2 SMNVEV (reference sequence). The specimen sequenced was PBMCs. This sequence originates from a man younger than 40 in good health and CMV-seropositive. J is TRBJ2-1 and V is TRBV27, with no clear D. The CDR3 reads CASSPPRRYNEQFF. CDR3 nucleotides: TGTGCCAGCAGTCCCCCTAGACGGTACAATGAGCAGTTCTTC.